This TCR beta chain was captured by sequencing in a study of PD-1 blockade in mismatch repair-deficient tumors (dated 2017 in TCRdb). For the study in its entirety: Between September 2013 and September 2016, some 92 consecutive patients with some 11 mismatch repair-deficient cancer types, all previously treated and progressing, were enrolled in the trial. Tumor-associated T cell clones in the peripheral blood of patients responding to PD-1 blockade were tracked using deep sequencing of TCR CDR3 regions.

Spanning cysteine to phenylalanine, the CDR3 consists of 15 amino acids. The kept DNA is CDR3 alone, 45 bases in frame from the first base. From a lookup of the germline V gene, CDR1 and CDR2 are SGHVS and FQNEAQ. Germline trimming: 6 bases from V, 6 bases from J; junction bases outside gene matches: 8. Points on this clone: Its target antigen remains unknown. It has no much larger one-base neighbor in the sample; base qualities were not kept.

Library creation used the immunoSEQ multiplex PCR assay. TCRdb took over this immuneACCESS table, retaining in-frame rearrangements with V and J assigned. Such tables are incomplete; in checked studies, under half of the missing clones stem from an unresolved V gene, and the remainder is unexplained. This sample is represented by about 34,000 clones; approximately 80% of them were singletons. In total, the top ten clones hold about 3.4% of the sample. For each enrolled patient, mismatch repair deficiency was established using either polymerase chain reaction or immunohistochemistry. TCR sequencing was carried out for three patients who responded to pembrolizumab therapy. In the phase II trial, pembrolizumab PD-1 blockade was tested prospectively in advanced mismatch repair-deficient cancers, no matter which tissue of origin the cancers came from. Peripheral blood T cell samples were gathered serially, both before PD-1 blockade started and at multiple time points afterward. The timing of each blood sample was reported as weeks after the first dose of pembrolizumab.

What the research found in general, with its limitations: After pembrolizumab, tumor-resident clones, which were often undetectable in blood before treatment, expanded rapidly and then contracted, generally ahead of radiologic responses.

Here the sequenced sample was PBMCs, taken less than 7 weeks after starting pembrolizumab. This receptor chain uses TRBV7-8 and TRBJ2-2; 9 bases in between match TRBD2. The receptor comes from an adult with mismatch repair-deficient cancer. The sequenced DNA: TGTGCCAGCAGTCGGCTTAGCGGGAGCGCCGGGGAGCTGTTTTTT. The resulting protein is CASSRLSGSAGELFF.